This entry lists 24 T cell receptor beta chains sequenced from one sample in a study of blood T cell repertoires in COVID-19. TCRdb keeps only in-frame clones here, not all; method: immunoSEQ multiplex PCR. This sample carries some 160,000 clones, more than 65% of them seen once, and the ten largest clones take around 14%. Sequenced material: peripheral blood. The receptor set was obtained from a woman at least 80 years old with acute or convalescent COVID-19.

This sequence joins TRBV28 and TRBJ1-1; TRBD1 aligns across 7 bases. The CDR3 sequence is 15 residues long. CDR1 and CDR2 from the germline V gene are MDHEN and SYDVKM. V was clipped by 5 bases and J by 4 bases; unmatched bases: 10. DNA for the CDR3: TGTGCCAGCAGTCCGACAGGGAGGTGGGTCACTGAAGCTTTCTTT. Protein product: CASSPTGRWVTEAFF.

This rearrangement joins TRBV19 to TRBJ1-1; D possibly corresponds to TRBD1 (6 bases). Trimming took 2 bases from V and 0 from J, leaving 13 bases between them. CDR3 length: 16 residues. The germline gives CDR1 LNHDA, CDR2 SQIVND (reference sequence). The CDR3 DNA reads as TGTGCCAGTAGTATAAGCCACAGGGTTTTGAACACTGAAGCTTTCTTT. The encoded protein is CASSISHRVLNTEAFF.

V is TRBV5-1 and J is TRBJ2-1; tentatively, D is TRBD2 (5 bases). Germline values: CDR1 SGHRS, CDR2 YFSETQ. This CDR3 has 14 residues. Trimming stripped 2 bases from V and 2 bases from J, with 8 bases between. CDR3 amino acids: CASSLADPYNEQFF. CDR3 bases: TGCGCCAGCAGCTTAGCGGACCCCTACAATGAGCAGTTCTTC.

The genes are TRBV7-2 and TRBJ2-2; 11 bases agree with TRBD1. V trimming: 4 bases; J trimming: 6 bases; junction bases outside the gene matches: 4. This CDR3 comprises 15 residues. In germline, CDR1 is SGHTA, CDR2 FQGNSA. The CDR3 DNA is TGTGCCAGCAGCTGGACAGGGGGCGGTCCCGGGGAGCTGTTTTTT. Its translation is CASSWTGGGPGELFF. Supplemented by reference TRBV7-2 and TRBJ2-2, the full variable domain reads GAGVSQSPSNKVTEKGKDVELRCDPISGHTALYWYRQSLGQGLEFLIYFQGNSAPDKSGLPSDRFSAERTGGSVSTLTIQRTQQEDSAVYLCASSWTGGGPGELFFGEGSRLTVL.

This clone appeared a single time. In nucleotides, the CDR3 is TGTGCCAGCAGTCGTCCGGGAGGGAATGAAAAACTGTTTTTT. Its protein product is CASSRPGGNEKLFF. The chain has TRBV28 and TRBJ1-4; D gene unclear. CDR3 length: 14 amino acids. The V and J ends lost 5 bases and 5 bases respectively, with 12 bases between them. CDR1 is MDHEN and CDR2 is SYDVKM in the germline V gene. The full variable domain, completed using reference TRBV28 and TRBJ1-4, is DVKVTQSSRYLVKRTGEKVFLECVQDMDHENMFWYRQDPGLGLRLIYFSYDVKMKEKGDIPEGYSVSREKKERFSLILESASTNQTSMYLCASSRPGGNEKLFFGSGTQLSVL.

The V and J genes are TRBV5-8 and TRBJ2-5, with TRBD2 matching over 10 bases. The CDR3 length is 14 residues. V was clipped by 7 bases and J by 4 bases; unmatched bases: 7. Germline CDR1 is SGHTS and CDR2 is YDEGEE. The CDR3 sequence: CASPVLAGVETQYF. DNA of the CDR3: TGTGCCAGCCCCGTTCTAGCGGGGGTAGAGACCCAGTACTTC.

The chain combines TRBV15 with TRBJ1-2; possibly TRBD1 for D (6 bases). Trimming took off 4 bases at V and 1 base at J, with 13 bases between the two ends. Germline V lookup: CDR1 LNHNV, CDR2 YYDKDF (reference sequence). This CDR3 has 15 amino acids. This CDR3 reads CATSTLTGINYGYTF. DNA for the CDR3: TGTGCCACCAGCACCCTTACAGGGATTAACTATGGCTACACCTTC. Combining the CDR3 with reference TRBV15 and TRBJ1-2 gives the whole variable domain DAMVIQNPRYQVTQFGKPVTLSCSQTLNHNVMYWYQQKSSQAPKLLFHYYDKDFNNEADTPDNFQSRRPNTSFCFLDIRSPGLGDTAMYLCATSTLTGINYGYTFGSGTRLTVV.

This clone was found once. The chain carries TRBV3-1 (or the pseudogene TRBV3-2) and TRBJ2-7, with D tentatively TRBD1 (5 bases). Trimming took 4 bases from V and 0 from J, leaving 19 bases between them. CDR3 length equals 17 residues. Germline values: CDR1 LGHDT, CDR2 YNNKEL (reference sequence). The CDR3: CASSLQDTGTISYEQYF. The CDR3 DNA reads TGTGCCAGCAGCCTCCAGGATACAGGCACTATCTCCTACGAGCAGTACTTC.

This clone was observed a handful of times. The CDR3 spells CASSLNRGYGYTF. The CDR3 coding sequence is TGTGCCAGCAGTTTGAACAGGGGCTATGGCTACACCTTC. The chain recombines TRBV27 with TRBJ1-2; 7 bases agree with TRBD1. The germline V gene encodes CDR1 MNHEY and CDR2 SMNVEV (reference sequence). This CDR3 spans 13 amino acids. With 3 bases clipped from V and 4 bases from J, the junction kept 2 bases outside the gene matches.

The CDR3 DNA is TGTGCCTGGAGTAAGGCTAGAAGAGAGCAGTACTTC. The encoded protein is CAWSKARREQYF. The V gene is TRBV30, the J gene TRBJ2-7; no clear D gene. V lost 2 bases to trimming and J lost 7 bases, with 12 bases between them. CDR1 and CDR2 (germline): GTSNPN, SVGIG (reference sequence). The CDR3 totals 12 residues.

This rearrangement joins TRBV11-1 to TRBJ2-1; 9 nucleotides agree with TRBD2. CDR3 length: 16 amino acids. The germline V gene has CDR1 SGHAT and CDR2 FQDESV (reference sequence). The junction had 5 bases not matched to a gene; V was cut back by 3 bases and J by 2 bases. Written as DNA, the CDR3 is TGTGCCAGCAGCTTGCCAGGGACTAGCCCCTACAATGAGCAGTTCTTC. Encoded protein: CASSLPGTSPYNEQFF.

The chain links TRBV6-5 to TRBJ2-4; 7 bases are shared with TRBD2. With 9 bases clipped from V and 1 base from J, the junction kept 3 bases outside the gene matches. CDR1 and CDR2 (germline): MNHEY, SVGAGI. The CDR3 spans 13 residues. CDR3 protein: CASSGFAKNIQYF. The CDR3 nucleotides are TGTGCCAGTAGCGGGTTCGCCAAAAACATTCAGTACTTC.

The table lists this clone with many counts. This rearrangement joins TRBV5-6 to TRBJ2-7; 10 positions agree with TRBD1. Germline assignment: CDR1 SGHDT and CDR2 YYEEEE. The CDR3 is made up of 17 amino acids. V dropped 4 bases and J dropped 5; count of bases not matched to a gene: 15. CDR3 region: CASSEEGLGQGVNEQYF. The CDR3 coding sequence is TGTGCCAGCAGCGAAGAGGGCCTCGGACAGGGGGTCAACGAGCAGTACTTC.

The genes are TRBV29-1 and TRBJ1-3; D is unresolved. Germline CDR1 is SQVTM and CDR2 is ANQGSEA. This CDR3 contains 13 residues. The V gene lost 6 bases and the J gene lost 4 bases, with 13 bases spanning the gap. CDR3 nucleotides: TGCAGCGTCCTCCTAGGCGGGGGAAACACCATATATTTT. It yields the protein CSVLLGGGNTIYF.

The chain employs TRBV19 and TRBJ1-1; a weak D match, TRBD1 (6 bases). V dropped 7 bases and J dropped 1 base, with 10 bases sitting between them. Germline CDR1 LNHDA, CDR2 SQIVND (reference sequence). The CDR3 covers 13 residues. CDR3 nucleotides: TGTGCCAGTACAAGGGGACAGAACACTGAAGCTTTCTTT. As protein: CASTRGQNTEAFF. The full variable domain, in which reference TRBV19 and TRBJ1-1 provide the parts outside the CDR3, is DGGITQSPKYLFRKEGQNVTLSCEQNLNHDAMYWYRQDPGQGLRLIYYSQIVNDFQKGDIAEGYSVSREKKESFPLTVTSAQKNPTAFYLCASTRGQNTEAFFGQGTRLTVV.

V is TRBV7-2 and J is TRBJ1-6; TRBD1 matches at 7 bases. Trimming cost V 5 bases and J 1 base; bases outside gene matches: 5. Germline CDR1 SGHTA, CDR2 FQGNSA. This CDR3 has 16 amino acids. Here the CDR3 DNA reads TGTGCCAGCAGCCCGGACAGGTTGTCCTATAATTCACCCCTCCACTTT. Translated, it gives CASSPDRLSYNSPLHF.

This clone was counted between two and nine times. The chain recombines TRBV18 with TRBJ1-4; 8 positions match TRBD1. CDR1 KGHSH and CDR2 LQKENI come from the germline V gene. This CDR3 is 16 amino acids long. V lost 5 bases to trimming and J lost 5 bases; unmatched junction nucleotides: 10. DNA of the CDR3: TGTGCCAGCTCAGGGATGGGACAGGTGGCGAATGAAAAACTGTTTTTT. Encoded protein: CASSGMGQVANEKLFF.

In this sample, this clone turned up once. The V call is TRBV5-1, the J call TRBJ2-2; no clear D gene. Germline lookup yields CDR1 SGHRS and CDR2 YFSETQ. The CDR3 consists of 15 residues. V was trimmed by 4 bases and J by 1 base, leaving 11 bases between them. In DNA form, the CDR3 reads TGCGCCAGCAGCAGGTCGACACAGAACACCGGGGAGCTGTTTTTT. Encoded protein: CASSRSTQNTGELFF.

This CDR3 reads CASRRTRDNEQFF. The CDR3, as DNA: TGTGCCAGTCGTAGGACTCGCGACAATGAGCAGTTCTTC. This chain uses TRBV19 with TRBJ2-1, with D tentatively TRBD2 (5 bases). The CDR3 length is 13 residues. Germline V gene lookup returns CDR1 LNHDA and CDR2 SQIVND (reference sequence). The germline V and J ends were trimmed by 8 bases and 5 bases, with 13 bases remaining between them.

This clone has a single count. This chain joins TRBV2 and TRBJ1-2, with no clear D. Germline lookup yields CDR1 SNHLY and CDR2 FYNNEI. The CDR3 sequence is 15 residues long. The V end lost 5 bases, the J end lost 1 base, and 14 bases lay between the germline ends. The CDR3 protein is CASSNGPRDNYGYTF. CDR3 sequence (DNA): TGTGCCAGCAGTAACGGTCCCCGGGATAACTATGGCTACACCTTC.

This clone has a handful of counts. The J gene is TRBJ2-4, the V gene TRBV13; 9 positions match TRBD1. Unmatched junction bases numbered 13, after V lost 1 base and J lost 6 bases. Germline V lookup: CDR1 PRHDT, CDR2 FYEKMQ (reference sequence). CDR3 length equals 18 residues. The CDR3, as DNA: TGTGCCAGCAGCTTAGTTGGACAGGGGAGCATCAGGGGAAACATTCAGTACTTC. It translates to CASSLVGQGSIRGNIQYF.

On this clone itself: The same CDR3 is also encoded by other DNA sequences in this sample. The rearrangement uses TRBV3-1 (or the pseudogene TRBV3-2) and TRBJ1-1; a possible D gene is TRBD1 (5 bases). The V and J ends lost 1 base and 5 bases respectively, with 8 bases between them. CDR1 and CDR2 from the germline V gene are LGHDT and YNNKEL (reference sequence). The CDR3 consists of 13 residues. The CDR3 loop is CASSQGGDTEAFF. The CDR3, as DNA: TGTGCCAGCAGCCAAGGGGGGGATACTGAAGCTTTCTTT.

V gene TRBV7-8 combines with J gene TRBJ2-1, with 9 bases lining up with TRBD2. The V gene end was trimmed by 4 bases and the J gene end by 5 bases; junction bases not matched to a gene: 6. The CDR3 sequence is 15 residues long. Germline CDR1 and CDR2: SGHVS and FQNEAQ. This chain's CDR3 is CASSSYSGRNNEQFF. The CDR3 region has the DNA TGTGCCAGCAGCTCATATAGCGGGAGAAACAATGAGCAGTTCTTC.

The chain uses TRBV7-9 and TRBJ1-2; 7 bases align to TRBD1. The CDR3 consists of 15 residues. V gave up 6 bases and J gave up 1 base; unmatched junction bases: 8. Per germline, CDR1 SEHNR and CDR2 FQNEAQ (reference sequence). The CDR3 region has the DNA TGTGCCAGCAGACCCCGGGACAGCTTTAACTATGGCTACACCTTC. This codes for CASRPRDSFNYGYTF.